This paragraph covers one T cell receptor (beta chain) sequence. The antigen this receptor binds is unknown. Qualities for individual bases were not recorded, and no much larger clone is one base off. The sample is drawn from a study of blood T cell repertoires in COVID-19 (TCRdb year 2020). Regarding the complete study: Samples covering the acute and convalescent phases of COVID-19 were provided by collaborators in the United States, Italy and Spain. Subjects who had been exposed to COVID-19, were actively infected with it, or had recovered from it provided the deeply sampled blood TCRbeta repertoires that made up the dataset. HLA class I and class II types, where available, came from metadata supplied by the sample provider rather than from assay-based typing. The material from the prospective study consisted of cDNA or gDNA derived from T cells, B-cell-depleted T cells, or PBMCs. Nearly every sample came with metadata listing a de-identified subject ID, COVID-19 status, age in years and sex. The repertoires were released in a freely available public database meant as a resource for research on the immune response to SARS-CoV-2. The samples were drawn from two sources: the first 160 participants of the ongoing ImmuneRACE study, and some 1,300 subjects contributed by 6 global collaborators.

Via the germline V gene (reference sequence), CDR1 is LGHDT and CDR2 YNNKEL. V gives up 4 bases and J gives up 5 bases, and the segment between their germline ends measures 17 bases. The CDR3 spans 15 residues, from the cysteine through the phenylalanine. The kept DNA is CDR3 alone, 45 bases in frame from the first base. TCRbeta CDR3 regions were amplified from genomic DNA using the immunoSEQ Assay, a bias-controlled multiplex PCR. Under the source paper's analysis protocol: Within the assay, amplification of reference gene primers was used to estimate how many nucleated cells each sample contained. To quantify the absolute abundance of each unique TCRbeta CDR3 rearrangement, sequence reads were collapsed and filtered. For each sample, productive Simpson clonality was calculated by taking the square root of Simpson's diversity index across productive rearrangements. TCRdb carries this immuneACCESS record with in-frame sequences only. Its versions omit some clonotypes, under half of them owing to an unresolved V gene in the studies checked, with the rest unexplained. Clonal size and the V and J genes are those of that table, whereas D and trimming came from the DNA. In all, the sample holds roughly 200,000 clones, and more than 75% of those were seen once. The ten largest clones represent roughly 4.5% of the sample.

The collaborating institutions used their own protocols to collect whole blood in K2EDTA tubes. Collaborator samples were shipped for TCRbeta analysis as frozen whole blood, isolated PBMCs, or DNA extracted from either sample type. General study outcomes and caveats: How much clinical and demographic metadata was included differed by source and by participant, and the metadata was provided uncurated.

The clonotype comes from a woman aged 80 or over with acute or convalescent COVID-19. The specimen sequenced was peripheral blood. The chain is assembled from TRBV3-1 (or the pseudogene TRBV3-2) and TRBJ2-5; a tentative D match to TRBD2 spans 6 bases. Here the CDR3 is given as CASSPYRRRGETQYF. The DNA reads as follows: TGTGCCAGCAGCCCTTACCGACGGAGGGGCGAGACCCAGTACTTC.